This is a list of T cell receptor beta chains from one sample in a study of T cell responses to AZD1222 COVID-19 vaccine. The method was immunoSEQ multiplex PCR; TCRdb's version includes in-frame clones alone and lacks a portion of them. The table shows under 150,000 clones, with approximately 91% occurring only once. The sequences come from peripheral blood, collected 28 days after the second AZD1222 dose. The receptors here all came from an adult who received the AZD1222 COVID-19 vaccine. Both conserved end residues are part of each CDR3. D genes are given only for firm matches. The listing skips clone size in some rows; elsewhere it reads once, few, many or a size class.

v_gene	j_gene	d_gene	abundance	CDR3nt	CDR3aa
TRBV5-6	TRBJ1-2	.	once	TGTGCCAGCAGCTTACGCGGGGGCTACACCTTC	CASSLRGGYTF
TRBV10-1	TRBJ1-1	.	.	TGCGCCAGCAGTGACCAGATGAACACTGAAGCTTTCTTT	CASSDQMNTEAFF
TRBV18	TRBJ1-1	TRBD1	.	TGTGCCAGCTCAGCGGGACAGGGGAACACTGAAGCTTTCTTT	CASSAGQGNTEAFF
TRBV12-5	TRBJ2-3	.	.	TGTGCTAGTGGTTTGGTAAAGGATGGGAGGAGTAGCACAGATACGCAGTATTTT	CASGLVKDGRSSTDTQYF
TRBV10-1	TRBJ2-7	TRBD1	few	TGCGCCAGCAGTGATCCTGGACAGGGTGGCGAGCAGTACTTC	CASSDPGQGGEQYF
TRBV2	TRBJ1-1	.	.	TGTGCCAGCAGTTTTACAGAAGGCACTGAAGCTTTCTTT	CASSFTEGTEAFF
TRBV7-9	TRBJ1-5	.	.	TGTGCCAGTTCTGAGCCCGGTCGGAATCAGCCCCAGCATTTT	CASSEPGRNQPQHF
TRBV12-5	TRBJ1-2	.	.	TGTGCTAGTGGTTACTCAGGGGCTGGCTACACCTTC	CASGYSGAGYTF
TRBV27	TRBJ2-7	.	.	TGTGCCAGCAGTTCCTCGGGAGTCCACGAGCAGTACTTC	CASSSSGVHEQYF
TRBV5-4	TRBJ2-7	.	.	TGTGCCAGCAGGCCTATGGGAAGATACGAGCAGTACTTC	CASRPMGRYEQYF
TRBV11-3	TRBJ2-2	.	.	TGTGCCAGCAGCTCACGGGTAGCCGGGGAGCTGTTTTTT	CASSSRVAGELFF
TRBV10-3	TRBJ1-1	.	.	TGTGCCATCAGCCTCCTCGGGGTGGAGAACACTGAAGCTTTCTTT	CAISLLGVENTEAFF
TRBV5-4	TRBJ1-1	.	.	TGTGCCAGCAGCGACCACCTGACAGGTCAGACTGAAGCTTTCTTT	CASSDHLTGQTEAFF
TRBV6-5	TRBJ1-1	.	.	TGTGCCAGCAGTACTCTTAACACTGAAGCTTTCTTT	CASSTLNTEAFF
TRBV21-1	TRBJ2-7	.	.	TGTGCCAGCATCGAAACACGGCTAGCGGCCCTATACGAGCAGTACTTC	CASIETRLAALYEQYF
TRBV6-5	TRBJ2-7	TRBD1	.	TGTGCCAGCAGACCGGGACAGGGCGACTACGAGCAGTACTTC	CASRPGQGDYEQYF
TRBV5-1	TRBJ1-2	TRBD1	.	TGCGCCAGCAGCTCAGGGACAGGGGACTATGGCTACACCTTC	CASSSGTGDYGYTF
TRBV29-1	TRBJ2-7	TRBD2	.	TGCAGCGTTGCTACTAGCGGGACCTACGAGCAGTACTTC	CSVATSGTYEQYF
TRBV7-8	TRBJ1-3	.	.	TGTGCCAGCAGCCGAGGAAACACCATATATTTT	CASSRGNTIYF
TRBV18	TRBJ1-2	.	.	TGTGCCAGCTCACCACCGACGACCGCCTATGGCTACACCTTC	CASSPPTTAYGYTF
TRBV28	TRBJ1-1	.	.	TGTGCCAGCAGGCCAGGGAGCACTGAAGCTTTCTTT	CASRPGSTEAFF
TRBV7-9	TRBJ2-5	.	.	TGTGCCAGCAGCCCCCCGGACAAGCCAGAGACCCAGTACTTC	CASSPPDKPETQYF
TRBV3-1/TRBV3-2	TRBJ2-3	.	.	TGTGCCAGCAGCCAAGATAGATCAGATACGCAGTATTTT	CASSQDRSDTQYF
TRBV7-3	TRBJ1-1	.	.	TGTGCCAGCAGCTTAACGGGTCTCGGCCTGACTCGGGAAGCTTTCTTT	CASSLTGLGLTREAFF
TRBV3-1/TRBV3-2	TRBJ1-2	TRBD1	.	TGTGCCAGCAGCCAAGGAACAGGGGGTAACTATGGCTACACCTTC	CASSQGTGGNYGYTF
TRBV6-5	TRBJ1-2	.	.	TGTGCCAGCAGTTACTCGGTTACAGGATTGCCCTATGGCTACACCTTC	CASSYSVTGLPYGYTF
TRBV6-1	TRBJ1-2	TRBD1	.	TGTGCCAGCAGTGAAGGCTTCGACAGGGTGGCACGGTATGGCTACACCTTC	CASSEGFDRVARYGYTF
TRBV7-2	TRBJ2-7	.	.	TGTGCCAGCAGCCCCGACAGGAACTCCTACGAGCAGTACTTC	CASSPDRNSYEQYF
TRBV3-1/TRBV3-2	TRBJ1-2	.	.	TGTGCCAGCAGCCAAGAGTTTCAGGGAGGCTACACCTTC	CASSQEFQGGYTF
TRBV4-2	TRBJ2-1	.	.	TGTGCCAGCAGCCCTAACTGGGTAAGCTCCTACAATGAGCAGTTCTTC	CASSPNWVSSYNEQFF
TRBV14	TRBJ2-3	TRBD1	.	TGTGCCAGCAGCCACAGGACAGGATTCGGTACGCAGTATTTT	CASSHRTGFGTQYF
TRBV30	TRBJ1-5	.	.	TGTGCCTGGAGCTCGGGCAGAAATCAGCCCCAGCATTTT	CAWSSGRNQPQHF
TRBV6-4	TRBJ2-1	TRBD2	.	TGTGCCAGCAGTGACTCGAATAGCGGGGGGTCTGAGCAGTTCTTC	CASSDSNSGGSEQFF
TRBV21-1	TRBJ1-3	.	.	TGTGCCAGCAGACTTAGACAGGGGATAATCTCTGGAAACACCATATATTTT	CASRLRQGIISGNTIYF
TRBV27	TRBJ2-7	TRBD2	.	TGTGCCAGCAGTCCCCGGGGGGGCCCCTACGAGCAGTACTTC	CASSPRGGPYEQYF
TRBV19	TRBJ1-1	.	.	TGTGCCAGTAGTCCGGGACGGCTGAACACTGAAGCTTTCTTT	CASSPGRLNTEAFF
TRBV11-2	TRBJ1-2	.	.	TGTGCCAGCAGCTTAGGGGTAGCCGTGGGTGGCTACACCTTC	CASSLGVAVGGYTF
TRBV7-9	TRBJ2-7	.	few	TGTGCCAGCAGGAGGGGTGAGAGTTACGAGCAGTACTTC	CASRRGESYEQYF
TRBV5-6	TRBJ1-5	.	.	TGTGCCAGCAGCTGGGGGAACAACCACAATCAGCCCCAGCATTTT	CASSWGNNHNQPQHF
TRBV27	TRBJ2-3	TRBD2	.	TGTGCCAGCAGTTTAGGGGTAGCGGGAGACCCAAGTCGGAGGACAGATACGCAGTATTTT	CASSLGVAGDPSRRTDTQYF
TRBV2	TRBJ2-1	TRBD2	.	TGTGCCAGCAGCCGGACTAGCGGGAGTCGTGAGCAGTTCTTC	CASSRTSGSREQFF
TRBV9	TRBJ1-6	TRBD1	.	TGTGCCAGCAGCGCCCGGGGACAGACTTACAATTCACCCCTCCACTTT	CASSARGQTYNSPLHF
TRBV10-3	TRBJ1-2	TRBD1	.	TGTGCCATCAGTGACCCCGGGACAGGGAATGGCTACACCTTC	CAISDPGTGNGYTF
TRBV3-1/TRBV3-2	TRBJ1-1	.	.	TGTGCCAGCAGCCAAGGGGGACGGCGGCTTGAAGCTTTCTTT	CASSQGGRRLEAFF
TRBV19	TRBJ1-5	.	.	TGTGCCAGTAGTATCCGGGGGAGGACAGGCAATCAGCCCCAGCATTTT	CASSIRGRTGNQPQHF
TRBV5-6	TRBJ1-5	.	.	TGTGCCAGCAGCAACGGGGTGGGGAATCAGCCCCAGCATTTT	CASSNGVGNQPQHF
TRBV7-6	TRBJ2-7	.	once	TGTGCCAGCAGCCCAAGCTCCTACGAGCAGTACTTC	CASSPSSYEQYF
TRBV11-2	TRBJ1-1	TRBD1	.	TGTGCCAGCAACCCCCAGGGGGCGCGGCTGGATGAAGCTTTCTTT	CASNPQGARLDEAFF
TRBV18	TRBJ2-1	.	.	TGTGCCAGCTCACCGGGGGAAAATGAGCAGTTCTTC	CASSPGENEQFF
TRBV6-5	TRBJ1-2	.	.	TGTGCCAGCAGTTACTCCGCCGGCTACTATGGCTACACCTTC	CASSYSAGYYGYTF
TRBV5-1	TRBJ2-1	TRBD2	.	TGCGCCAGCAGCTTGGTGGGACTAGCGAGGGGGATAGGTGAGCAGTTCTTC	CASSLVGLARGIGEQFF
TRBV20-1	TRBJ2-7	TRBD2	.	TGCAGTGCTAGTTTTGGACTAGGGAGCAACGAGCAGTACTTC	CSASFGLGSNEQYF